The sample holds one count of the clone carrying this T cell receptor (beta chain). The sample comes from a study of shared clonotypes between healthy human individuals. CD45RO negativity and positive selection for CCR7 defined naive CD8 cells, a population that excluded terminally differentiated effector memory CD45RA+ cells. The donors were adults (healthy and HIV-negative) with no recent acute infections or vaccinations. Sorted subsets were amplified in replicate PCRs using around 0.2 ug DNA, tens of thousands of T cell genomes. Assay: immunoSEQ multiplex PCR; the TCRdb copy retains only in-frame clones and omits some. The sample has millions of clones, 85% to 95% seen once; the top ten hold roughly 1.7%. Source material: naive CD8+ T cells from PBMCs. This TCR derives from a man younger than 30 in good health. Some clones in this sample may be carry-over from other donors' samples.

The CDR3 reads CATSRSRDTAKNIQYF. The DNA for the CDR3 is TGTGCCACCAGCAGGAGCCGGGACACAGCCAAAAACATTCAGTACTTC. This sequence joins TRBV15 and TRBJ2-4; D may be TRBD1 (6 bases). The CDR3 is 16 residues long. The germline V gene has CDR1 LNHNV and CDR2 YYDKDF (reference sequence). Trimming took off 3 bases at V and 0 bases at J, with 12 bases between the two ends.